This T cell receptor beta chain was identified during a study of T cell responses to AZD1222 COVID-19 vaccine. Generated by immunoSEQ multiplex PCR, the TCRdb table keeps only in-frame clones and is missing some. The sample consists of about 72,000 clones, roughly nine tenths of them appearing once. The CDR3 runs 11 residues. Looked up from germline, CDR1 is MDHEN and CDR2 is SYDVKM. V shed 5 bases and J shed 3 bases, with 5 bases lying between them. The source of this sequence is an adult who received the AZD1222 COVID-19 vaccine. This rearrangement joins TRBV28 to TRBJ2-7; D unresolved. This specimen was peripheral blood, taken 28 days after the second AZD1222 dose. The CDR3 is CASSQYYEQYF. Written as DNA, the CDR3 is TGTGCCAGCAGTCAATACTACGAGCAGTACTTC.